A single sample gave rise to the 21 T cell receptor beta chains below, sequenced in a study of blood T cell repertoires in COVID-19. The protocol was immunoSEQ multiplex PCR, while the TCRdb copy is restricted to in-frame clones and leaves out a portion. The sample carries roughly 140,000 clones, approximately 82% recorded once. The sample was peripheral blood. The receptors were gathered from a woman aged 45-59 years in a cohort sampled during active or convalescent COVID-19.

V usage is TRBV4-1 and J usage is TRBJ2-2; TRBD2 aligns across 12 bases. Per germline, CDR1 MGHRA and CDR2 YSYEKL. Trimming at V came to 7 bases and at J to 4 bases, leaving 7 bases not matched to a gene. The CDR3 sequence is 16 residues long. In DNA form, the CDR3 reads TGCGCCAGCACCCGGGGACTAGCGGGTGCCACCGGGGAGCTGTTTTTT. Its protein is CASTRGLAGATGELFF.

The chain carries TRBV7-2 and TRBJ2-5, with 16 bases matching TRBD2. This CDR3 comprises 16 residues. Germline V lookup: CDR1 SGHTA, CDR2 FQGNSA. After removal of 4 bases from V and 6 bases from J, the junction contained 5 bases not matched to a gene. In nucleotides, the CDR3 is TGTGCCAGCAGCTCCGGGACTAGCGGGGGGGCACAGACCCAGTACTTC. Translation gives CASSSGTSGGAQTQYF.

CDR3 protein: CSVDRQGNEQFF. The CDR3 coding sequence is TGCAGCGTTGATAGGCAGGGCAATGAGCAGTTCTTC. This chain connects TRBV29-1 to TRBJ2-1; possible D gene TRBD1, 5 bases. This CDR3 has 12 amino acids. V was cut by 3 bases and J by 6 bases, with 9 bases left in between. Germline V gives CDR1 SQVTM, CDR2 ANQGSEA.

The CDR3 region is CASSLGTSGFNEQFF. CDR3 DNA sequence: TGTGCCAGCAGTTTGGGGACTAGCGGGTTCAATGAGCAGTTCTTC. This chain uses TRBV27 with TRBJ2-1; TRBD2 matches at 12 bases. The J segment lost 6 bases and the V segment lost 3 bases, leaving 3 bases of the junction unmatched. Germline V gives CDR1 MNHEY, CDR2 SMNVEV (reference sequence). The CDR3 is 15 amino acids.

A few counts support this clone. The rearrangement links TRBV30 to TRBJ2-7; 9 bases match TRBD1. V was pared by 3 bases and J by 5 bases, with 2 bases of the junction left unmatched. The CDR3 spans 12 residues. Germline CDR1 reads GTSNPN; CDR2 reads SVGIG (reference sequence). The CDR3 reads CAWRDRGNEQYF. For the CDR3, the DNA is TGTGCCTGGAGGGACAGGGGAAACGAGCAGTACTTC.

This chain joins TRBV4-1 and TRBJ2-7; D is uncertain. This CDR3 comprises 15 residues. CDR1 MGHRA and CDR2 YSYEKL come from the germline V gene. Trimming took 1 base from V and 4 from J, leaving 14 bases between them. As DNA, the CDR3 is TGCGCCAGCAGCCAAGGTCCTGACCCGCGGTACGAGCAGTACTTC. Protein: CASSQGPDPRYEQYF.

This clone was observed a few times. The V call is TRBV6-1, the J call TRBJ1-5; TRBD1 is a possible D gene (6 bases). Germline loops: CDR1 MNHNS, CDR2 SASEGT. CDR3 size: 16 residues. V lost 0 bases, J lost 2 bases, and 11 bases lay in between. The CDR3 here is CASSEAGGGGNQPQHF. DNA for the CDR3: TGTGCCAGCAGTGAAGCCGGAGGGGGGGGCAATCAGCCCCAGCATTTT.

The genes are TRBV3-1 (or the pseudogene TRBV3-2) and TRBJ2-1; 12 nucleotides match TRBD2. The CDR3 has 16 residues. Looked up from germline, CDR1 is LGHDT and CDR2 is YNNKEL (reference sequence). The J segment lost 6 bases and the V segment lost 4 bases, leaving 7 bases of the junction unmatched. DNA for the CDR3: TGTGCCAGCAGCCCCACACTAGCGGGGGGTAGCAATGAGCAGTTCTTC. Protein sequence: CASSPTLAGGSNEQFF.

The chain recombines TRBV12-5 with TRBJ2-7, with D possibly matching TRBD1 (5 bases). Trimming cost V 7 bases and J 2 bases, with 27 bases left between them. Looked up from germline, CDR1 is LGHNT and CDR2 is FRNRAP. This CDR3 contains 18 residues. Here the CDR3 DNA reads TGTGCTAGTGTTACCCCGCCAGGGCCAAGCTTCAACCCCTACGAGCAGTACTTC. It specifies CASVTPPGPSFNPYEQYF. Complete variable domain (other parts from reference TRBV12-5 and TRBJ2-7): DARVTQTPRHKVTEMGQEVTMRCQPILGHNTVFWYRQTMMQGLELLAYFRNRAPLDDSGMPKDRFSAEMPDATLATLKIQPSEPRDSAVYFCASVTPPGPSFNPYEQYFGPGTRLTVT.

The chain uses TRBV2 and TRBJ1-6, with D uncertain. V was shortened by 3 bases and J by 9 bases, with 9 bases between the two germline ends. CDR1 SNHLY and CDR2 FYNNEI come from the germline V gene. The CDR3 sequence is 13 residues long. The CDR3: CASSDSGRSPLHF. DNA for the CDR3: TGTGCCAGCAGTGACAGCGGACGTTCACCCCTCCACTTT. The complete variable domain, with remaining parts taken from reference TRBV2 and TRBJ1-6, reads EPEVTQTPSHQVTQMGQEVILRCVPISNHLYFYWYRQILGQKVEFLVSFYNNEISEKSEIFDDQFSVERPDGSNFTLKIRSTKLEDSAMYFCASSDSGRSPLHFGNGTRLTVT.

The chain has TRBV27 and TRBJ1-6; TRBD1 is a possible D gene (6 bases). V lost 1 base and J lost 9, with 22 bases in between. The CDR3 is 18 amino acids. CDR1 is MNHEY, CDR2 SMNVEV, per germline (reference sequence). The CDR3 spells CASSLWFGGGAYSSPLHF. The CDR3 DNA reads TGTGCCAGCAGTTTATGGTTTGGCGGGGGCGCATACAGTTCACCCCTCCACTTT.

The genes are TRBV4-3 and TRBJ1-2, with D possibly being TRBD1 (6 bases). The CDR3 has 16 residues. V was shortened by 4 bases and J by 4 bases, with 19 bases between the two germline ends. Germline CDR1 reads LGHNA; CDR2 reads YSLEER. For the CDR3, the DNA is TGCGCCAGCAGCCCATCAACAGGGTCCTACTCCTATGGCTACACCTTC. The encoded protein is CASSPSTGSYSYGYTF.

The chain uses TRBV6-5 and TRBJ1-4; TRBD1 aligns across 10 bases. Germline V CDR1 and CDR2: MNHEY, SVGAGI. The length of the CDR3 is 15 residues. V dropped 5 bases and J dropped 8; count of bases not matched to a gene: 8. Here the CDR3 reads CASSRSGTGEEKLFF. The CDR3 DNA follows: TGTGCCAGCAGTCGCTCCGGGACAGGGGAGGAAAAACTGTTTTTT.

This clone was recorded once. This chain joins TRBV27 and TRBJ1-5, with D maybe TRBD1 (5 bases). The CDR3 consists of 14 residues. CDR1 is MNHEY, CDR2 SMNVEV, per germline (reference sequence). Trimming cost V 3 bases and J 7 bases, with 13 bases left between them. The CDR3 loop is CASSFLPGRQPQHF. Here the CDR3 DNA reads TGTGCCAGCAGTTTCCTGCCAGGGCGGCAGCCCCAGCATTTT.

This chain joins TRBV21-1 and TRBJ2-2; the table's D gene call, TRBD1, was not cross checked with the DNA. TRBV21-1 is described as a pseudogene. The CDR3 spans 16 residues. In DNA, the CDR3 is TGTGCCAGCAGAAGGTGGGGCAGGGTAAACACCGGGGAGCTGTTTTTT. Its translation: CASRRWGRVNTGELFF.

The chain uses TRBV7-2 and TRBJ1-5; possible D gene TRBD1, 5 bases. Germline V CDR1 and CDR2: SGHTA, FQGNSA. Trimming left V 3 bases short and J 0 bases short, with 15 bases between. CDR3 size: 17 residues. The CDR3: CASSFNRQSDSNQPQHF. DNA for the CDR3: TGTGCCAGCAGCTTTAACAGGCAGTCGGATAGCAATCAGCCCCAGCATTTT.

The chain employs TRBV6-1 and TRBJ1-5; D is perhaps TRBD1 (6 bases). The V and J ends lost 0 bases and 4 bases respectively, with 10 bases between them. This CDR3 comprises 15 residues. Germline values: CDR1 MNHNS, CDR2 SASEGT. The chain's CDR3 is CASSEAQGWNQPQHF. Written as DNA, the CDR3 is TGTGCCAGCAGTGAAGCGCAGGGGTGGAATCAGCCCCAGCATTTT.

This clone was found once. The V and J genes are TRBV6-2 or TRBV6-3 and TRBJ2-1; tentatively, D is TRBD2 (7 bases). This CDR3 is 14 amino acids long. V lost 2 bases and J 5 bases, leaving 10 bases between the germline ends. Germline V gene lookup returns CDR1 MNHEY and CDR2 SVGEGT. CDR3 in amino acids: CASSYRGRDNEQFF. DNA for the CDR3: TGTGCCAGCAGTTACAGGGGGAGGGACAATGAGCAGTTCTTC.

The chain recombines TRBV11-2 with TRBJ2-6, with a tentative D call TRBD1 (6 bases). This CDR3 contains 16 residues. Germline values: CDR1 SGHAT, CDR2 FQNNGV. V gave up 5 bases and J gave up 5 bases, with 16 bases separating them. CDR3 bases: TGTGCCAGCAGCCCCGGACAGTTTACCTGGGCCAACGTCCTGACTTTC. Translating gives CASSPGQFTWANVLTF.

The rearrangement uses TRBV12-3 or TRBV12-4 and TRBJ1-1; no reliable D call. The ends were cut back, 6 bases at V and 7 bases at J, with 15 bases in the middle. This CDR3 region has 13 residues. The CDR3 bases are TGTGCCAGCAGCCTTTTACAGTATGGTGAAGCTTTCTTT. This translates into CASSLLQYGEAFF.

A single count supports this clone. The chain combines TRBV11-1 with TRBJ1-2; D gene ambiguous. This CDR3 comprises 12 residues. Germline V gives CDR1 SGHAT, CDR2 FQDESV (reference sequence). Trimming shortened V by 8 bases and J by 0 bases, and 7 bases separated the two germline ends. The CDR3 here is CASGQSNYGYTF. CDR3 bases: TGTGCCAGCGGGCAGTCTAACTATGGCTACACCTTC.